This TCR beta chain derives from a study of T cells in localized non-small cell lung cancer. Study observations and caveats: It was uninvolved adjacent lung that showed the highest T cell clonality, exceeding tumor.

As regards this clone: Its antigen is as yet unknown.

TCRdb's table, derived via immunoSEQ multiplex PCR, lists solely in-frame clones and lacks some. The table shows approximately 88,000 clones, with roughly 91% occurring only once. Specimen: PBMCs, collected before any cancer treatment. This clonotype originated in a woman aged 35-75 years with stage II squamous cell lung carcinoma.

The CDR3 bases are TGTGCCCACAGGGGGAGCTCTGGAAACACCATATATTTT. It codes for CAHRGSSGNTIYF. The chain carries TRBV6-1 and TRBJ1-3; 8 bases map to TRBD1. The CDR3 is 13 amino acids. With V trimmed by 11 bases and J by 0 bases, 3 bases remained unmatched. CDR1 is MNHNS and CDR2 is SASEGT in the germline V gene.